The 17 T cell receptor beta chains in this list originate from one sample, sequenced in a study of T cells in Graves' hyperthyroidism and ophthalmopathy. RNA transcripts were the template for amplifying TCR beta CDR3 regions. During a first-round RT-PCR of the TCR CDR3, the HTBI primer set was used. TCRdb passed the multiplex PCR reads through MiXCR, listing each CDR3 protein once. The data show a few hundred thousand distinct CDR3 sequences, about a sixth seen once. Sequences were obtained from blood. The source of these receptors is a woman in her forties with Graves' ophthalmopathy.

This clonotype was found many times. V is TRBV3-1 and J is TRBJ2-1; 11 nucleotides line up with TRBD2. CDR1 and CDR2 from the germline V gene are LGHDT and YNNKEL (reference sequence). The V and J ends lost 4 bases and 4 bases, in that order; junction bases with no gene match: 9. The CDR3 loop spans 17 amino acids. CDR3 region: CASSRSSGGTNYNEQFF. CDR3 in DNA: TGTGCCAGCAGCCGGTCTAGCGGGGGGACAAATTACAATGAGCAGTTCTTC.

The V gene is TRBV27, the J gene TRBJ1-6; TRBD1 aligns across 9 bases. Germline CDR1 MNHEY, CDR2 SMNVEV (reference sequence). The CDR3 has 19 amino acids. V lost 6 bases, J lost 9 bases, and 21 bases stayed unmatched. CDR3 DNA sequence: TGTGCCAGCAGGGCGCTCCTCCGGGACAGGGCAGCGAGAAGTTCACCCCTCCACTTT. Protein: CASRALLRDRAARSSPLHF.

This clonotype was seen more than once but under ten times. Given a much more abundant clone one base away, this may be a read error. CDR3: CASGRDRRETQYF. The DNA for the CDR3 is TGTGCCAGCGGTCGGGACCGGCGGGAGACCCAGTACTTC. The chain is built from TRBV3-1 and TRBJ2-5, with D perhaps TRBD1 or TRBD2 (5 bases each). CDR1 is LGHDT and CDR2 is YNNKEL in the germline V gene (reference sequence). Trimming took 8 bases from V and 5 from J, leaving 15 bases between them. This CDR3 has 13 amino acids.

This clonotype was seen at least ten times. This rearrangement joins TRBV11-2 to TRBJ2-7; D may be TRBD1 (6 bases). CDR1 and CDR2 (germline): SGHAT, FQNNGV. Trimming removed 1 base at V and 1 base at J, with 11 bases between. This CDR3 region has 15 residues. The CDR3 sequence is CASSLVGGMSYEQYF. CDR3 DNA: TGTGCCAGCAGCTTAGTAGGGGGAATGTCCTACGAGCAGTACTTC.

Ten or more counts support this clonotype. The chain links TRBV15 to TRBJ1-1; D gene ambiguous. Germline assignment: CDR1 LNHNV and CDR2 YYDKDF (reference sequence). The V end was cut by 1 base, the J end by 0 bases, with 18 bases between. This CDR3 is built from 18 residues. CDR3 region: CATSRVVVAGAVNTEAFF. DNA of the CDR3: TGTGCCACCAGCAGAGTGGTGGTAGCGGGAGCGGTGAACACTGAAGCTTTCTTT.

The rearrangement links TRBV11-3 to TRBJ2-5; tentative D call: TRBD2 (8 bases). Per the germline V gene, CDR1 is SGHNT and CDR2 is YENEEA. V was cut by 1 base and J by 6 bases, with 18 bases left in between. CDR3 size: 16 residues. This CDR3 is CASSLGQGGRLQTQYF. The CDR3 DNA sequence: TGTGCCAGCAGCTTAGGACAGGGCGGGAGGTTACAGACCCAGTACTTC.

This clonotype has at least ten counts. V usage is TRBV28 and J usage is TRBJ2-1; the D gene is possibly TRBD2 (5 bases). The CDR3 sequence is 14 residues long. The germline V gene encodes CDR1 MDHEN and CDR2 SYDVKM. V shed 10 bases and J shed 1 base, with 14 bases lying between them. The CDR3 spells CATLPAGSYNEQFF. The CDR3 DNA reads as TGTGCCACCCTCCCGGCGGGTTCCTACAATGAGCAGTTCTTC.

In the case of this clonotype: A much larger clone differs from this one at a single base, so this may be a read error. V usage is TRBV11-2 and J usage is TRBJ2-7, with TRBD2 matching over 7 bases. The CDR3 totals 17 residues. Germline assignment: CDR1 SGHAT and CDR2 FQNNGV. In nucleotides, the CDR3 is TGTGCCAGCAGCTTAGGGAGGTACCGCTCGCGGGACTACGGGCAGTACTTC. It specifies CASSLGRYRSRDYGQYF.

In this sample, this clonotype turned up many times. V gene TRBV18 combines with J gene TRBJ2-5; possibly TRBD2 for D (5 bases). The CDR3 loop spans 13 amino acids. Between the trimmed V and J ends, which lost 6 bases and 2 bases, there was a span of 10 bases. Germline lookup yields CDR1 KGHSH and CDR2 LQKENI. The CDR3 loop reads CASSEELQETQYF. The CDR3 DNA is TGTGCCAGCTCGGAGGAACTTCAAGAGACCCAGTACTTC.

This chain joins TRBV27 and TRBJ2-1, with TRBD1 matching over 8 bases. V trimming: 4 bases; J trimming: 7 bases; junction bases outside the gene matches: 12. The CDR3 has 16 amino acids. CDR1 MNHEY and CDR2 SMNVEV come from the germline V gene (reference sequence). CDR3 DNA sequence: TGTGCCAGCAGTTGGGGGACAGGAGGACCGCTAAATGAGCAGTTCTTC. It yields the protein CASSWGTGGPLNEQFF.

This clonotype was counted at least ten times. V is TRBV11-2 and J is TRBJ2-1; the D is unclear. Per the germline V gene, CDR1 is SGHAT and CDR2 is FQNNGV. CDR3 length: 12 amino acids. Trimming pared 1 base from V and 9 bases from J, leaving 7 bases between. The CDR3 DNA reads TGTGCCAGCAGCTTAGTAGACGGTGAGCAGTTCTTC. Translation gives CASSLVDGEQFF.

The V call is TRBV5-1, the J call TRBJ2-1, with a possible D match to TRBD1 (6 bases). The V and J ends lost 4 bases and 8 bases respectively, with 19 bases between them. This CDR3 is 15 amino acids long. The V gene's germline CDR1 is SGHRS and CDR2 YFSETQ. The CDR3 spells CASSPRVGGSYEQFF. The CDR3 nucleotides are TGCGCCAGCAGCCCGAGGGTAGGGGGTAGTTATGAGCAGTTCTTC.

The table lists this clonotype with a few counts. This chain joins TRBV2 and TRBJ1-5; no definite D call. This CDR3 region has 13 residues. V was pared by 2 bases and J by 4 bases, with 6 bases between. CDR1 SNHLY and CDR2 FYNNEI come from the germline V gene. The CDR3 spells CASSEQKNQPQHF. The CDR3 DNA reads as TGTGCCAGCAGTGAACAGAAAAATCAGCCCCAGCATTTT.

Comment on this clonotype: One end of the junction is discordant with germline, which a read error may explain. This sequence joins TRBV5-1 and TRBJ2-3, with TRBD2 identical over 10 bases. The CDR3 sequence is 18 residues long. Germline-derived CDR1 and CDR2 are SGHRS and YFSETQ. The DNA for the CDR3 is TGTGCCAGCAGCTTGGGGGGCCTAGCGGGGGTTAGGACAGATACGCAGTATTTT. Translating gives CASSLGGLAGVRTDTQYF.

In this sample, this clonotype turned up many times. The V and J genes are TRBV7-3 and TRBJ2-5, with D hard to call. Germline V lookup: CDR1 SGHTA, CDR2 FQGTGA. V gave up 5 bases and J gave up 0 bases, with 7 bases separating them. CDR3 length: 13 amino acids. The CDR3 DNA is TGTGCCAGCAGCCCCTCGTACCAAGAGACCCAGTACTTC. Translating gives CASSPSYQETQYF.

This chain joins TRBV20-1 and TRBJ2-1; possible D gene TRBD2, 7 bases. Looked up from germline, CDR1 is DFQATT and CDR2 is SNEGSKA (reference sequence). The CDR3 has 15 residues. The ends were cut back, 1 base at V and 4 bases at J, with 14 bases in the middle. The CDR3: CSARAGGAGYNEQFF. In DNA, the CDR3 is TGCAGTGCTAGAGCTGGGGGGGCGGGGTACAATGAGCAGTTCTTC.

J is TRBJ2-7 and V is TRBV28, with 9 bases aligning to TRBD1. The CDR3 covers 15 residues. The J segment lost 1 base and the V segment lost 7 bases, leaving 8 bases of the junction unmatched. Germline V gene data show CDR1 as MDHEN and CDR2 as SYDVKM. CDR3 protein: CASIKGQGTSYEQYF. Here the CDR3 DNA reads TGTGCCAGCATTAAGGGACAGGGCACTTCCTACGAGCAGTACTTC.